The present entry profiles one TCR beta chain with its context. The antigen is not known. The CDR3 spans 13 residues. The V gene lost 4 bases and the J gene lost 3 bases, with 9 bases spanning the gap. The germline CDR1 and CDR2 sequences are LNHDA and SQIVND (reference sequence). The data belong to a study of cytomegalovirus exposure and HLA in healthy donors. The PCR contained 60 Vbeta and 13 Jbeta primers. Only in-frame clones appear in the TCRdb table, and some are missing; sequencing was by immunoSEQ multiplex PCR. The sample carries roughly 200,000 clones, 82% recorded once. Overall study findings and caveats: In a later analysis, CMV-associated beta chains were mostly HLA-associated, it appeared.

The sequencing sample was made of PBMCs. V usage is TRBV19 and J usage is TRBJ1-1, with D possibly matching TRBD1 (5 bases). This TCR was recovered from a woman in her thirties or forties in good health and CMV-seronegative. CDR3 sequence: CASSTRGDTEAFF. The CDR3, as DNA: TGTGCCAGTAGTACCCGGGGGGACACTGAAGCTTTCTTT.